This T cell receptor (beta chain) stems from a study of shared clonotypes between healthy human individuals. Sequencing used immunoSEQ multiplex PCR; TCRdb keeps in-frame clones, though not all of them. The sample has under 850,000 clones; just under 75% are singletons. Trimming removed 4 bases at V and 0 bases at J, with 13 bases between. Germline V gene sequence: CDR1 MDHEN, CDR2 SYDVKM. The length of the CDR3 is 16 residues. On this clone itself: Its antigen is undetermined.

Study results and limitations: With several donors compared, around 5% of naive CD4 clonotypes were shared. Larger richness was generally estimated for naive than memory subsets.

Memory CD4+ cells were the fraction left after CD45RA+ naive selection. This clonotype was sampled from a woman aged 25 to 39 in good health. The sample consisted of memory CD4+ T cells sorted from blood. The subset: CD45RA-negative fraction. This rearrangement joins TRBV28 to TRBJ2-1; no reliable D call. The chain's CDR3 is CASSSLGSSSYNEQFF. The CDR3 nucleotides read TGTGCCAGCAGTTCTCTGGGATCCTCCTCCTACAATGAGCAGTTCTTC. The full variable domain, rest sourced from reference TRBV28 and TRBJ2-1, is DVKVTQSSRYLVKRTGEKVFLECVQDMDHENMFWYRQDPGLGLRLIYFSYDVKMKEKGDIPEGYSVSREKKERFSLILESASTNQTSMYLCASSSLGSSSYNEQFFGPGTRLTVL.